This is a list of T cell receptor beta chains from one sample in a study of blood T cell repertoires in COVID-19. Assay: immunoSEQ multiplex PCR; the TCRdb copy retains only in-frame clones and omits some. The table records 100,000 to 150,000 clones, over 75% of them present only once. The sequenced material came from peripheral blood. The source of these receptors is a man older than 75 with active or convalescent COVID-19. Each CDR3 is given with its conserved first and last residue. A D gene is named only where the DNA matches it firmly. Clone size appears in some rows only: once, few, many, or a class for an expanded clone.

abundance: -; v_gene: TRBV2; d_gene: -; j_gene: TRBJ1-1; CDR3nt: TGTGCCAGCAGGGTAGGGGTGGGGAACACTGAAGCTTTCTTT; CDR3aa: CASRVGVGNTEAFF
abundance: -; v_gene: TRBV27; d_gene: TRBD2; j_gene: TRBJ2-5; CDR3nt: TGTGCCAGCAGTTTGCGGGGGGGGCCCCAGTATAAGTACTTC; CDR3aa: CASSLRGGPQYKYF
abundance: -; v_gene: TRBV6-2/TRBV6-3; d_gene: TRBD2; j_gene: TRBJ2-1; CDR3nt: TGTGCCAGCAGTAGGGGACGGACTAGCGGGAGGGCCGAAGAGAATGAGCAGTTCTTC; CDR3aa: CASSRGRTSGRAEENEQFF
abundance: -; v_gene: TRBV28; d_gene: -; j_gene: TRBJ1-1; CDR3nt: TGTGCCAGCAGCCTTCACAGCGGGGAGAACACTGAAGCTTTCTTT; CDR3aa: CASSLHSGENTEAFF
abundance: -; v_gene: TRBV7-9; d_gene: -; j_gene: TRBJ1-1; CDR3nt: TGTGCCAGCAGCTTACGGTTTCCCTTGAACACTGAAGCTTTCTTT; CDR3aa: CASSLRFPLNTEAFF
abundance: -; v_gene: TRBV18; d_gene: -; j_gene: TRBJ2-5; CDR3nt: TGTGCCAGCTCACCGCCGACAGGCCGGATGGAGACCCAGTACTTC; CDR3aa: CASSPPTGRMETQYF
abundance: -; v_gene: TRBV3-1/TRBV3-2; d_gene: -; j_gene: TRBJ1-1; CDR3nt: TGTGCCAGCAGCGCGGGACGGTCGAACACTGAAGCTTTCTTT; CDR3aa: CASSAGRSNTEAFF
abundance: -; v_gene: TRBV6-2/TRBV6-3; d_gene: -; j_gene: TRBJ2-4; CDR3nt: TGTGCCAGCAGTTACGGGGGGACAGCTAAAAACATTCAGTACTTC; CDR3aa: CASSYGGTAKNIQYF
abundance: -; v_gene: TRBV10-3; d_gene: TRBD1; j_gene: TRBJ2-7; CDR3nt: TGTGCCATCGGGACAGACTCCTACGAGCAGTACTTC; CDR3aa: CAIGTDSYEQYF
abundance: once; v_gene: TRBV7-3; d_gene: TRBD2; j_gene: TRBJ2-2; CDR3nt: TGTGCCAGCAGCACATCCGCGGGACTACTGAACACCGGGGAGCTGTTTTTT; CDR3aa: CASSTSAGLLNTGELFF
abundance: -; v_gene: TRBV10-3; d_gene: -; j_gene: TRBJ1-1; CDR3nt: TGTGCGTGTCAGGTGGGCAACTTGAACACTGAAGCTTTCTTT; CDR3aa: CACQVGNLNTEAFF
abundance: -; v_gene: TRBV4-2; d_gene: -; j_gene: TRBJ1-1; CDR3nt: TGTGCCAGCAGCCGAGAGGGGCAGAGGAACACTGAAGCTTTCTTT; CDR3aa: CASSREGQRNTEAFF
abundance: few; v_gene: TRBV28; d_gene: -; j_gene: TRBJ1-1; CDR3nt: TGTGCCAGCACCCAAAGCCAGGGCGCGGGGACTGAAGCTTTCTTT; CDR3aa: CASTQSQGAGTEAFF
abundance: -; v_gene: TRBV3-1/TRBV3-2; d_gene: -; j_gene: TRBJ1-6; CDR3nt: TGTGCCACGGACAGTTCCAATTCACCCCTCCACTTT; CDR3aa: CATDSSNSPLHF
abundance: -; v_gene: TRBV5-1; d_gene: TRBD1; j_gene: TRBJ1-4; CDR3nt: TGCGCCAGCAGCGTGACAGGGGGCTTGGAAAAACTGTTTTTT; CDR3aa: CASSVTGGLEKLFF
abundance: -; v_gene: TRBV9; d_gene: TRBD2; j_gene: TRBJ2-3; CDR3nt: TGTGCCAGCAGCGTAGCTTCCGGGGGGATAGATACGCAGTATTTT; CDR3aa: CASSVASGGIDTQYF
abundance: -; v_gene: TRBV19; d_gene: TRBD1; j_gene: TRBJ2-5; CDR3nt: TGTGCCAGTACCACGACAGGGGGATCAGAGACCCAGTACTTC; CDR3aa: CASTTTGGSETQYF
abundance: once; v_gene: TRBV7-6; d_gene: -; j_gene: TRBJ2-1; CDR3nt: TGTGCCAGCAGCTTAGGACTGCTTGAGCAGTTCTTC; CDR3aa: CASSLGLLEQFF
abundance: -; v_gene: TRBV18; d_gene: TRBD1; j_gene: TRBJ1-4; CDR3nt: TGTGCCAGCTCCGGGACAGGGTCAGGTGGAAATGAAAAACTGTTTTTT; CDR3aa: CASSGTGSGGNEKLFF
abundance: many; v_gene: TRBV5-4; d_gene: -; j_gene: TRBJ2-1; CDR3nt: TGTGCCAGCGCGGGAAACAATGAGCAGTTCTTC; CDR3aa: CASAGNNEQFF
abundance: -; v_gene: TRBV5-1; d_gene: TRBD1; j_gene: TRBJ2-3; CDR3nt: TGCGCCAGCAGCCCCCCCAGGGGGAGAACATACACAGATACGCAGTATTTT; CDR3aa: CASSPPRGRTYTDTQYF
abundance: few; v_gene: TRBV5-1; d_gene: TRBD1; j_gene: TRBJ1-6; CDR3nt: TGCGCCAGCAGCTCTCCAAGCGACAGGGACTATAATTCACCCCTCCACTTT; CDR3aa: CASSSPSDRDYNSPLHF
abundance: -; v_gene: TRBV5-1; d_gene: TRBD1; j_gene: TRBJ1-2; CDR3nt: TGCGCCAGCAGCTTGGAGGCGGCAGGGGGAGGCTACACCTTC; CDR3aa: CASSLEAAGGGYTF
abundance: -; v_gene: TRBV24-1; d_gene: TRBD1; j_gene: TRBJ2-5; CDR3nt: TGTGCCACCAGTGACCGTGACAGGGGGGGGGAGACCCAGTACTTC; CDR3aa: CATSDRDRGGETQYF
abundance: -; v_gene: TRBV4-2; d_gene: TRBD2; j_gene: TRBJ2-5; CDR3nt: TGTGCCAGCAGCCAAGCTAGCGGGGGGGCCGAGACCCAGTACTTC; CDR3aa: CASSQASGGAETQYF
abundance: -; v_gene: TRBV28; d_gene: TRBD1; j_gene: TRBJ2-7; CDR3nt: TGTGCCAGCAGCGACAGGGATAAGGGTTACGAGCAGTACTTC; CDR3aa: CASSDRDKGYEQYF
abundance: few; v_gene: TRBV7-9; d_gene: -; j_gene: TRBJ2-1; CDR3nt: TGTGCCAGCAGGTTAGGGGCAAGCTCCTACAATGAGCAGTTCTTC; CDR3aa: CASRLGASSYNEQFF
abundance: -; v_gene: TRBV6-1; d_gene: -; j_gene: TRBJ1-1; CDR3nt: TGTGCCAGCAGTGAAATTCGGGGAAACACTGAAGCTTTCTTT; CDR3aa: CASSEIRGNTEAFF
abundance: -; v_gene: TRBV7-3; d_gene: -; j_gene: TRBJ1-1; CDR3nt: TGTGCCAGCAGCCCCAGGGTCCCGGACACTGAAGCTTTCTTT; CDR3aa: CASSPRVPDTEAFF
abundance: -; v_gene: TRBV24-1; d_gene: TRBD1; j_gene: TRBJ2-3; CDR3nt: TGTGCCACCAGTGATTTGAGGACAGGGTTTGCGGATACGCAGTATTTT; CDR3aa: CATSDLRTGFADTQYF
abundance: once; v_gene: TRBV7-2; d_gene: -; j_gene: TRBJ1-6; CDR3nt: TGTGCCAGCAGCCCCCTGAGGGCCCATAATTCACCCCTCCACTTT; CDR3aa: CASSPLRAHNSPLHF
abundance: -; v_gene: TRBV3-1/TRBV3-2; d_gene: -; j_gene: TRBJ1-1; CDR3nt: TGTGCCAGCGCCCTGGGGGGAGGGATGTGGACTGAAGCTTTCTTT; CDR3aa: CASALGGGMWTEAFF
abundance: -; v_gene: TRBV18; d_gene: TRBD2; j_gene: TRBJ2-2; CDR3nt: TGTGCCAGCTCACCACCGGCGGCTAGCGGGAGAGCCGGGGAGCTGTTTTTT; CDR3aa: CASSPPAASGRAGELFF
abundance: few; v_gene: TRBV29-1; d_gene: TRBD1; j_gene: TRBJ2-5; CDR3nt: TGCAGCGCTCCACGCGTAGGGGGCGAAGGGACCCAGTACTTC; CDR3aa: CSAPRVGGEGTQYF
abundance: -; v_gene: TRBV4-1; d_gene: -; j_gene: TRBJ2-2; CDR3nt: TGCGCCAGCAGCCAAGAGGGCCGGACGGGAGGGGAGCTGTTTTTT; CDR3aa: CASSQEGRTGGELFF
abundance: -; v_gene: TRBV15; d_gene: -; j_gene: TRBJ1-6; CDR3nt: TGTGCCACCAGCACTAGCTCCTATAATTCACCCCTCCACTTT; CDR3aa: CATSTSSYNSPLHF
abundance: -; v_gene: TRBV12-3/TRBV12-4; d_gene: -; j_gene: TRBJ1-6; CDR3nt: TGTGCCAGCAGTCGGGGATATAATTCACCCCTCCACTTT; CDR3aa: CASSRGYNSPLHF
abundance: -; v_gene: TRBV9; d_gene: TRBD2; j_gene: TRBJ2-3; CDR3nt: TGTGCCAGCAGCGTACTGCGGGGGGCGAGCACAGATACGCAGTATTTT; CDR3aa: CASSVLRGASTDTQYF
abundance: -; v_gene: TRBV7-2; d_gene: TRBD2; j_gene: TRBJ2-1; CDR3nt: TGTGCCAGCAGCTTAGGGAATAGCGGGAGCGATGAGCAGTTCTTC; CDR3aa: CASSLGNSGSDEQFF
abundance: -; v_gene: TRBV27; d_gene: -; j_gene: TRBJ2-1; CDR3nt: TGTGCCAGCAGTTTACTGGGCGTTTACAATGAGCAGTTCTTC; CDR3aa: CASSLLGVYNEQFF
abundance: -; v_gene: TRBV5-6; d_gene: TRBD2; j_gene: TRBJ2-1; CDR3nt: TGTGCCAGCAGCTTCGCCGGGAGGGTGAGTGAGCAGTTCTTC; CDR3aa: CASSFAGRVSEQFF
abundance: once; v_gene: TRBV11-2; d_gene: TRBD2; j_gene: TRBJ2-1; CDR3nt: TGTGCCAGCAGCCGTAGCGGGAGTCTTAGGCTTGAGCAGTTCTTC; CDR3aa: CASSRSGSLRLEQFF
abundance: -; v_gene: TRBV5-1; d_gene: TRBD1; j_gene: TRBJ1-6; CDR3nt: TGCGCCAGCAGCCAGGACAGGGGCCGACATAATTCACCCCTCCACTTT; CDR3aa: CASSQDRGRHNSPLHF
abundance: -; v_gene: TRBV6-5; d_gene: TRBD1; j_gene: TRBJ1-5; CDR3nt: TGTGCCACACAGGGGGCGATGGGCAATCAGCCCCAGCATTTT; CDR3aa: CATQGAMGNQPQHF
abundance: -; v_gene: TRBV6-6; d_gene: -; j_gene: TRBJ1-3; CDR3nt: TGTGCCAGCAGAACCACAGGCAGCTCTGGAAACACCATATATTTT; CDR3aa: CASRTTGSSGNTIYF
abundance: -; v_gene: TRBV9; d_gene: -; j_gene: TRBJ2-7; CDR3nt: TGTGCCAGCAGCGTAGATATAGCTGACGAGCAGTACTTC; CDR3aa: CASSVDIADEQYF
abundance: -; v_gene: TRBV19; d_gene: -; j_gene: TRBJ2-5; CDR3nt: TGTGCCAGTAGTAAGTTCCGGGAGAAAGAGACCCAGTACTTC; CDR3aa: CASSKFREKETQYF
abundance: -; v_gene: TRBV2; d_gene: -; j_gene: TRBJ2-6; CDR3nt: TGTGCCAGCAGTGATAACAGGGTCTCTGGGGCCAACGTCCTGACTTTC; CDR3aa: CASSDNRVSGANVLTF